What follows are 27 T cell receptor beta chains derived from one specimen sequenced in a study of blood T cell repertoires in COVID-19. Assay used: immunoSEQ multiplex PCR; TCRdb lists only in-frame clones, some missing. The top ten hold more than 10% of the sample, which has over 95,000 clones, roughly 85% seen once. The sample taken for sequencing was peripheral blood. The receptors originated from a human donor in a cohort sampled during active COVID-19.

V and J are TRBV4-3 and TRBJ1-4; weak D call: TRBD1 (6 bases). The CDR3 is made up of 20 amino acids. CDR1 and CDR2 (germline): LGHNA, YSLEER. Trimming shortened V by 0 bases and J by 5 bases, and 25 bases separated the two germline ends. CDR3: CASSQDRGTGFSDTNEKLFF. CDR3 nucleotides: TGCGCCAGCAGCCAAGATAGGGGAACAGGGTTCTCCGACACAAATGAAAAACTGTTTTTT.

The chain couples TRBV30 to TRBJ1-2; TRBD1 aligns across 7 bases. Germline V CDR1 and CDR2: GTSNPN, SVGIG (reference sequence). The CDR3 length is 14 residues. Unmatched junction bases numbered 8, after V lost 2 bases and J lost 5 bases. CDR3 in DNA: TGTGCCTGGAGTCTCCTCCAGGGGGGATATGGCTACACCTTC. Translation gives CAWSLLQGGYGYTF.

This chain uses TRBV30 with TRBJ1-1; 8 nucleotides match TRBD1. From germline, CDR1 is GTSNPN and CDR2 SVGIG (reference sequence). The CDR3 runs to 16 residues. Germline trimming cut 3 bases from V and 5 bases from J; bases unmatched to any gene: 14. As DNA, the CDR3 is TGTGCCTGGAGGTCATACCCCAGAACAGGGGGGACTGAAGCTTTCTTT. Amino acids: CAWRSYPRTGGTEAFF.

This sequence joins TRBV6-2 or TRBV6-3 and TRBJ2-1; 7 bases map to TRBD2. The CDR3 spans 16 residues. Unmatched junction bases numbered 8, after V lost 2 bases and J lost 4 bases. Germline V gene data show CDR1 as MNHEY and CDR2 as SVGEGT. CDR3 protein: CASSYPKTSPYNEQFF. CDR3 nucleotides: TGTGCCAGCAGTTACCCAAAGACTAGCCCGTACAATGAGCAGTTCTTC.

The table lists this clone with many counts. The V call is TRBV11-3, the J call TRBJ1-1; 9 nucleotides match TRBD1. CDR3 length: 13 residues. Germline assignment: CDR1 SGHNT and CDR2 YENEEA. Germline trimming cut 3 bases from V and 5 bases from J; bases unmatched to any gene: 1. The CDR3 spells CASSLTGGTEAFF. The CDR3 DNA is TGTGCCAGCAGCTTGACAGGGGGTACTGAAGCTTTCTTT. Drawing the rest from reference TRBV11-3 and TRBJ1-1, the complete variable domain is EAGVVQSPRYKIIEKKQPVAFWCNPISGHNTLYWYLQNLGQGPELLIRYENEEAVDDSQLPKDRFSAERLKGVDSTLKIQPAELGDSAVYLCASSLTGGTEAFFGQGTRLTVV.

The CDR3 reads CASRRAGPDTQYF. For the CDR3, the DNA is TGTGCCAGCAGGAGGGCTGGACCAGATACGCAGTATTTT. The V and J genes are TRBV6-5 and TRBJ2-3; D is possibly TRBD2 (5 bases). Trimming cost V 6 bases and J 4 bases, with 11 bases left between them. Germline CDR1 MNHEY, CDR2 SVGAGI. CDR3 length: 13 residues.

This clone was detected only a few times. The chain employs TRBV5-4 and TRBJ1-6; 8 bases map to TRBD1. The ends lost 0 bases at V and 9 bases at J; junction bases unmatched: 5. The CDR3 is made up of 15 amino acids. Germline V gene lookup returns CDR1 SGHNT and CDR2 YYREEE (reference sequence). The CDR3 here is CASSLVTGGGSPLHF. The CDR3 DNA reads TGTGCCAGCAGCTTGGTCACAGGGGGAGGTTCACCCCTCCACTTT.

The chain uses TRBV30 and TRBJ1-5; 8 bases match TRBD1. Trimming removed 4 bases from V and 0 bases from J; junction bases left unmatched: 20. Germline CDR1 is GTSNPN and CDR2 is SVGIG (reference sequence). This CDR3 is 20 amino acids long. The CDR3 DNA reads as TGTGCCTGGAAACCTATCCGCCGGGACAGGATGAAATATAGCAATCAGCCCCAGCATTTT. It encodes CAWKPIRRDRMKYSNQPQHF.

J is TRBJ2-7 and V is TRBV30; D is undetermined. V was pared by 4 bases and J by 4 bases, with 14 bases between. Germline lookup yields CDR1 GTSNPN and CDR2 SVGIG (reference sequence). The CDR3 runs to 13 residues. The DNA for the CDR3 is TGTGCCTGGATCAGCTCGGGTCTATACGAGCAGTACTTC. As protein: CAWISSGLYEQYF.

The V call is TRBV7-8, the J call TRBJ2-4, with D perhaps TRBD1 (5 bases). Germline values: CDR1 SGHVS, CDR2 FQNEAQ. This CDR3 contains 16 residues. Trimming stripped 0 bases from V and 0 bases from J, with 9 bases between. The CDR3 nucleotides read TGTGCCAGCAGCTTAGCGGGGCAGCTAGCCAAAAACATTCAGTACTTC. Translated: CASSLAGQLAKNIQYF. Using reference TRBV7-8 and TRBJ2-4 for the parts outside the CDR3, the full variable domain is GAGVSQSPRYKVAKRGQDVALRCDPISGHVSLFWYQQALGQGPEFLTYFQNEAQLDKSGLPSDRFFAERPEGSVSTLKIQRTQQEDSAVYLCASSLAGQLAKNIQYFGAGTRLSVL.

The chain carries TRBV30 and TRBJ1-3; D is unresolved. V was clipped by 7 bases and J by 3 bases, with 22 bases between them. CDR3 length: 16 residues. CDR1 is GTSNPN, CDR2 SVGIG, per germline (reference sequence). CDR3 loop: CASKGGRPEIGNTIYF. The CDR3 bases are TGTGCCTCCAAAGGAGGACGGCCCGAGATTGGAAACACCATATATTTT.

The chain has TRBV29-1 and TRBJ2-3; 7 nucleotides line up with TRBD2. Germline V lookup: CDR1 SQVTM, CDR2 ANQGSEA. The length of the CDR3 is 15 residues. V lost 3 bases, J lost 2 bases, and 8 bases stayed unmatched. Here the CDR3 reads CSVDPGRGDTDTQYF. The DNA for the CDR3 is TGCAGCGTTGACCCGGGCCGGGGGGACACAGATACGCAGTATTTT.

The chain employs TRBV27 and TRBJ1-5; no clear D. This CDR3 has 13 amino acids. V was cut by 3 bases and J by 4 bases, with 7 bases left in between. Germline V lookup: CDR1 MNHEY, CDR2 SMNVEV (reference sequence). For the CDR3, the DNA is TGTGCCAGCAGTTTGACTGAGAATCAGCCCCAGCATTTT. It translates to CASSLTENQPQHF.

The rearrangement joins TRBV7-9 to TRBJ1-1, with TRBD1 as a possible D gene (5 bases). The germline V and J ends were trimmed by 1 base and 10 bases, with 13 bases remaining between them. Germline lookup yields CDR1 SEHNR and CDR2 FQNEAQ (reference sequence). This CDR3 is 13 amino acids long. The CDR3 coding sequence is TGTGCCAGCAGCTTAGTCCTATGGGGGGGAGCTTTCTTT. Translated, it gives CASSLVLWGGAFF.

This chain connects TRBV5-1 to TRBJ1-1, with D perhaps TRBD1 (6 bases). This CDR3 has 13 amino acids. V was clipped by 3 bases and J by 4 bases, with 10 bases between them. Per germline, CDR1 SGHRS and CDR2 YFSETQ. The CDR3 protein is CASSSIGGTEAFF. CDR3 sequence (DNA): TGCGCCAGCAGCTCCATAGGGGGCACTGAAGCTTTCTTT. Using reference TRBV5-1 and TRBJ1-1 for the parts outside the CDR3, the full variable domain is KAGVTQTPRYLIKTRGQQVTLSCSPISGHRSVSWYQQTPGQGLQFLFEYFSETQRNKGNFPGRFSGRQFSNSRSEMNVSTLELGDSALYLCASSSIGGTEAFFGQGTRLTVV.

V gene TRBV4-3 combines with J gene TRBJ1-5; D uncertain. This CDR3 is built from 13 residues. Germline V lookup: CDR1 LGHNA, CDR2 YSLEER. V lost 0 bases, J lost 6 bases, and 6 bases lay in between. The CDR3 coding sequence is TGCGCCAGCAGCCAAGACCCGTTTCAGCCCCAGCATTTT. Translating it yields CASSQDPFQPQHF.

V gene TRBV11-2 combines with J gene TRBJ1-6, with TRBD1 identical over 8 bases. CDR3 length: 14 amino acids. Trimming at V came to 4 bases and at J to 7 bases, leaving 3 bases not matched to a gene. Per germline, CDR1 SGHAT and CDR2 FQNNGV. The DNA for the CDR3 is TGTGCCAGCAGCTCACAGGGGGTCAATTCACCCCTCCACTTT. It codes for CASSSQGVNSPLHF.

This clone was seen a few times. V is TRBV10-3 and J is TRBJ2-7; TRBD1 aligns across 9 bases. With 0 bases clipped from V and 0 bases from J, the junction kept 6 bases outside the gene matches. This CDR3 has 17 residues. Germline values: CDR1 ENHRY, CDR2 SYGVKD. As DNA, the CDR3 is TGTGCCATCAGTGAGTCAGGACAGGGGTCCGGCTCCTACGAGCAGTACTTC. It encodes CAISESGQGSGSYEQYF.

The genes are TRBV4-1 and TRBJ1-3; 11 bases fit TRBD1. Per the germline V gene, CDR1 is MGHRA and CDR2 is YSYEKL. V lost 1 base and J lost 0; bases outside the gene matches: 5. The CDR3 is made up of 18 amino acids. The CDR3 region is CASSQGGQGAFSGNTIYF. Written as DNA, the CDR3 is TGCGCCAGCAGCCAAGGAGGACAGGGGGCCTTCTCTGGAAACACCATATATTTT.

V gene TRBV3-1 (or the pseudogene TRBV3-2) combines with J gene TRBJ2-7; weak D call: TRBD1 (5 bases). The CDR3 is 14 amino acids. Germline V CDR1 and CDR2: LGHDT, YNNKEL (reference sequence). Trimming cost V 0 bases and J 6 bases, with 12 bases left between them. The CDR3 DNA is TGTGCCAGCAGCCAAGATGCCGGCAGGGTCGAGCAGTACTTC. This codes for CASSQDAGRVEQYF.

CDR3 residues: CASSYWSGGFNEQYF. CDR3 nucleotide sequence: TGTGCCAGCAGTTACTGGTCAGGTGGATTCAACGAGCAGTACTTC. The gene calls are TRBV6-2 or TRBV6-3 and TRBJ2-7, with D hard to call. Per the germline V gene, CDR1 is MNHEY and CDR2 is SVGEGT. V dropped 1 base and J dropped 5 bases, with 15 bases sitting between them. This CDR3 is 15 amino acids long.

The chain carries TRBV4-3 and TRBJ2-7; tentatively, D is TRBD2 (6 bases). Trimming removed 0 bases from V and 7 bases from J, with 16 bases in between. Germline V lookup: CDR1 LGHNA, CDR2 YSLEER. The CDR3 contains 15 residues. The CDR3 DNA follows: TGCGCCAGCAGCCAAGAGCCCGGGGGAGTGGGGGAGCAGTACTTC. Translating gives CASSQEPGGVGEQYF.

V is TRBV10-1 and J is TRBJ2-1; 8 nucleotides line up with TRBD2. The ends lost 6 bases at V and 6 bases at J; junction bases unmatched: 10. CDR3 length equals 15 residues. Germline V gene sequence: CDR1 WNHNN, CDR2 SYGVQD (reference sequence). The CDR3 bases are TGCGCCAGCAGCGACTCTCGGACTAGCCGCAATGAGCAGTTCTTC. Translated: CASSDSRTSRNEQFF.

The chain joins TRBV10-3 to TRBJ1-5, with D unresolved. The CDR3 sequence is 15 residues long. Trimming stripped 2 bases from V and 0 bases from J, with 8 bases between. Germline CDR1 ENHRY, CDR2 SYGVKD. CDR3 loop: CAISEGANSNQPQHF. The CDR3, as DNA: TGTGCCATCAGTGAGGGAGCGAATAGCAATCAGCCCCAGCATTTT.

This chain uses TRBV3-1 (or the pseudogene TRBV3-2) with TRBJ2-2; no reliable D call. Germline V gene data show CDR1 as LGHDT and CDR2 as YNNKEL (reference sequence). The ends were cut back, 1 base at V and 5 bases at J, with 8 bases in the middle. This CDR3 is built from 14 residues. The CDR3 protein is CASSQVILTGELFF. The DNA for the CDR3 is TGTGCCAGCAGCCAAGTAATCCTGACCGGGGAGCTGTTTTTT.

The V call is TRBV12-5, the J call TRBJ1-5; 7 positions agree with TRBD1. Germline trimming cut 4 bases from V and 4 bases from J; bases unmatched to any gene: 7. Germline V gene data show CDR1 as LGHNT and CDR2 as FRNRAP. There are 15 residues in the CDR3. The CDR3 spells CASGSTDRLNQPQHF. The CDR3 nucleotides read TGTGCTAGTGGTTCAACGGACAGGCTTAATCAGCCCCAGCATTTT.

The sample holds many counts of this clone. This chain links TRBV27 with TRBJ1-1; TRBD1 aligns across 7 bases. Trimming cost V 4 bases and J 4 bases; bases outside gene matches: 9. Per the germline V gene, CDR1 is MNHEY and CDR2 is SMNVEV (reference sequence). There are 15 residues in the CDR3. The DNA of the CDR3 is TGTGCCAGCAGTTCCAACCGACAGGGTATCACTGAAGCTTTCTTT. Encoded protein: CASSSNRQGITEAFF.